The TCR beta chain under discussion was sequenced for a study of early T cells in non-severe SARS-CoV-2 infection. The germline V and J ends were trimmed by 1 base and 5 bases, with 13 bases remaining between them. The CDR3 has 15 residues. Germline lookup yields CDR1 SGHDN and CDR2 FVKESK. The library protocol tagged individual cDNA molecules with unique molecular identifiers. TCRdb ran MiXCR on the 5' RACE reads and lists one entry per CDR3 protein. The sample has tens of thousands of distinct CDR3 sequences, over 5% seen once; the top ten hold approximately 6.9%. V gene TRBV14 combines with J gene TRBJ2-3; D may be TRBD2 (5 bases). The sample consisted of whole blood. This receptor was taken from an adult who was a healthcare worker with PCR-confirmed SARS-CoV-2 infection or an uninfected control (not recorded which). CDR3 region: CASSQVAGALDTQYF. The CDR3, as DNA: TGTGCCAGCAGCCAAGTTGCGGGTGCGTTAGATACGCAGTATTTT.